This is a list of T cell receptor beta chains from one sample in a study of molecular identifiers for immune sequencing clone quantification. Using its own MiXCR run on the PCR reads, TCRdb lists one record per CDR3 protein. Among more than 450,000 distinct CDR3 sequences listed, about 20% were seen once. Sequencing input: naive CD8+ T cells from blood, with Jurkat cell RNA spiked in. The receptor set was obtained from a human donor in good health. Some libraries in this study had Jurkat cell RNA spiked in. Both conserved end residues are part of each CDR3. A D gene is named only where the DNA matches it firmly. Clone size appears in some rows only: once, few, many, or a class for an expanded clone.

>once|TRBJ2-3|TRBV4-2|TRBD2
TGTGCCAGCAGCCGGGGCGGGAGGGCAGATACGCAGTATTTT
CASSRGGRADTQYF
>-|TRBJ1-1|TRBV5-6|-
TGTGCCAGCAGCTCTAATCAGTGGAGGACTGAAGCTTTCTTT
CASSSNQWRTEAFF
>few|TRBJ2-3|TRBV10-3|TRBD1
TGTGCCATCAGTGAGTCGAGGGAGACAGGGGATCTCGCAGATACGCAGTATTTT
CAISESRETGDLADTQYF
>many|TRBJ2-7|TRBV6-5|-
TGTGCCAGCAGTGACGAGGGGGGGCGGGACGAGCAGTACTTC
CASSDEGGRDEQYF
>many|TRBJ2-3|TRBV12-3/TRBV12-4|TRBD2
TGTGCCAGCAGTTTTCGGTTAGCGGGGGGGCTGGACACAGATACGCAGTATTTT
CASSFRLAGGLDTDTQYF
>-|TRBJ2-3|TRBV6-5|-
TGTGCCAGCAGTCAATACTCTGTGACTGCAACAGATACGCAGTATTTT
CASSQYSVTATDTQYF
>few|TRBJ2-7|TRBV12-3/TRBV12-4|TRBD2
TGTGCCAGCAGTTGGGCGCGGGAGGGCTACGAGCAGTACTTC
CASSWAREGYEQYF
>-|TRBJ2-5|TRBV27|-
TGTGCCTGCAGTTTAGTTGCAGGGGAAGAGACCCAGTACTTC
CACSLVAGEETQYF
>-|TRBJ2-7|TRBV5-1|TRBD1
TGCGCCAGCAGCTTGGAAGTATGGACAGGTGGCTACGAGCAGTACTTC
CASSLEVWTGGYEQYF
>-|TRBJ2-7|TRBV7-9|TRBD2
TGTGCCAGCAGCTTTGAGACTAGCGGGGGGGGGACCTACGAGCAGTACTTC
CASSFETSGGGTYEQYF
>-|TRBJ2-2|TRBV4-1|-
TGCGCCAGCAGCCAAGTGAGGGCGGTGAACACCGGGGAGCTGTTTTTT
CASSQVRAVNTGELFF
>-|TRBJ1-5|TRBV15|TRBD1
TGTGCCACCAGCAGGGACCTCGGACAGGCAGAGCCCCAGCATTTT
CATSRDLGQAEPQHF
>few|TRBJ1-2|TRBV3-1|-
TGTGCCAGCAGCCAAGATCGAAGCAGGGGAAGAGGGGGCTACACCTTC
CASSQDRSRGRGGYTF
>-|TRBJ2-2|TRBV7-9|-
TGTGCCAGCAGTCCCCCGGTGATCCCGAACACCGGGGAGCTGTTTTTT
CASSPPVIPNTGELFF
>few|TRBJ1-2|TRBV6-5|-
TGTGCCAGCAGTTACTCGGATGCAGGGGACAACTATGGCTACACCTTC
CASSYSDAGDNYGYTF
>few|TRBJ1-1|TRBV12-3/TRBV12-4|-
TGTGCCGTAGGGGGACGGGGGCGGGAGGATGAAGCTTTCTTT
CAVGGRGREDEAFF
>many|TRBJ2-7|TRBV4-3|TRBD2
TGCGCCAGCAGCCAGGGACTAGCGGGAGTCTTCGAGCAGTACTTC
CASSQGLAGVFEQYF
>few|TRBJ1-5|TRBV27|-
TGTGCCAGCAGTTTATCGTCGGGGGCGAGCAATCAGCCCCAGCATTTT
CASSLSSGASNQPQHF
>-|TRBJ2-1|TRBV28|TRBD1
TGTGCCAGCAGTTTAAGGGTGGCAGGGGGCGATGAGCAGTTCTTC
CASSLRVAGGDEQFF
>-|TRBJ2-7|TRBV13|TRBD1
TGTGCCAGCAGCTTAGCCCAGGGGGCCGACGAGCAGTACTTC
CASSLAQGADEQYF
>many|TRBJ2-7|TRBV27|TRBD2
TGTGCCAGCAGTCCGGGACTAGCGGGAGGGGAGCAGTACTTC
CASSPGLAGGEQYF
>-|TRBJ2-3|TRBV21-1|-
TGTGCCAGCAGCAAAGCAGGAGGAAGCAAGGATACGAGCACAGATACGCAGTATTTT
CASSKAGGSKDTSTDTQYF
>many|TRBJ2-7|TRBV9|-
TGTGCCAGCAGCCCAAATGGGGGTTACGAGCAGTACTTC
CASSPNGGYEQYF
>few|TRBJ2-5|TRBV25-1|TRBD1
TGTGCCAGCAGTGGATGGACAGGGATAGAGACCCAGTACTTC
CASSGWTGIETQYF
>-|TRBJ2-7|TRBV20-1|-
TGCAATGCTTTCCAACAGAGGAGGGTACCGGGAAAGAGCGAGCAGTACTTC
CNAFQQRRVPGKSEQYF
>-|TRBJ2-2|TRBV4-1|-
TGCGCCAGCAGTCGACTCGGGGACTCCGACACCGGGGAGCTGCTTTTT
CASSRLGDSDTGELLF
>few|TRBJ1-2|TRBV6-5|-
TGTGCCAGCAGTTACCAGGCCCCGGAATTTACCTATGGCTACACCTTC
CASSYQAPEFTYGYTF
>many|TRBJ2-7|TRBV28|TRBD2
TGTGCCAGCAGCTCCAGCGGGAGGGCTCTGTACGAGCAGTACTTC
CASSSSGRALYEQYF
>many|TRBJ1-3|TRBV7-9|-
TGTGCCAGCAGCACCCCCGGGGGGCTAGGCACCATATATTTT
CASSTPGGLGTIYF
>many|TRBJ2-7|TRBV10-3|TRBD2
TGTGCCATCAGTGCACCCGGGACTAGCGGGGACGAGCAGTACTTC
CAISAPGTSGDEQYF
>few|TRBJ2-4|TRBV4-3|-
TGCGCCAGCAGGCAAGACCCTCAGATAGCCAAAAACATTCAGTACTTC
CASRQDPQIAKNIQYF
>many|TRBJ2-4|TRBV4-3|-
TGCGCCAGCAGCCAAGACAGGTTCTTAGCCAAAAACATTCAGTACTTC
CASSQDRFLAKNIQYF
>few|TRBJ2-2|TRBV6-1|-
TGTGCCAGCAGTGAATACAGGGTAATGGGCACCGGGGAGCTGTTTTTT
CASSEYRVMGTGELFF
>-|TRBJ2-5|TRBV4-1|-
TGCGCCAGCAGCCAAGAGCTCCGGACAGCACAAGAGACCCAGTACTTC
CASSQELRTAQETQYF
>-|TRBJ2-7|TRBV10-1|-
TGCGCCAGCATCCCGAACTCTTCCTACGAGCAGTACTTC
CASIPNSSYEQYF
>many|TRBJ2-1|TRBV29-1|TRBD2
TGCAGCGTTGACGGGGGGGGTTGGGCTGAGCAGTTCTTC
CSVDGGGWAEQFF
>-|TRBJ2-7|TRBV4-3|-
TGCGCCAGCAGCCAGACCGCCGGGGCCTACTACGAGCAGTACTTC
CASSQTAGAYYEQYF
>many|TRBJ2-5|TRBV7-2|-
TGTGCCAGCAGCTTAGCGGTGACAGGTATCCAAGAGACCCAGTACTTC
CASSLAVTGIQETQYF
>many|TRBJ2-7|TRBV28|-
TGTGCCAGCAGTTTGAGCCTCTACGAGCAGTACTTC
CASSLSLYEQYF
>many|TRBJ1-6|TRBV6-6|-
TGTGCCAGCAGCCCCCTCGGGGGATCCCTCACCCTCCACTTT
CASSPLGGSLTLHF
>many|TRBJ1-1|TRBV7-9|-
TGTGCCAGCGGGGGGCCCACTGAAGCTTTCTTT
CASGGPTEAFF
>few|TRBJ1-1|TRBV3-2|-
TGTGCCAGCAGCCTCCAGGGGGGGGTCGGTGAGTACACTGAAGCTTTCTTT
CASSLQGGVGEYTEAFF
>many|TRBJ2-5|TRBV4-3|-
TGCGCCAGCAGCCAAGATCGATCCGAACAAGAGACCCAGTACTTC
CASSQDRSEQETQYF
>many|TRBJ2-2|TRBV29-1|TRBD1
TGCAGCGTTGCTGGGACAGTCAACACCGGGGAGCTGTTTTTT
CSVAGTVNTGELFF